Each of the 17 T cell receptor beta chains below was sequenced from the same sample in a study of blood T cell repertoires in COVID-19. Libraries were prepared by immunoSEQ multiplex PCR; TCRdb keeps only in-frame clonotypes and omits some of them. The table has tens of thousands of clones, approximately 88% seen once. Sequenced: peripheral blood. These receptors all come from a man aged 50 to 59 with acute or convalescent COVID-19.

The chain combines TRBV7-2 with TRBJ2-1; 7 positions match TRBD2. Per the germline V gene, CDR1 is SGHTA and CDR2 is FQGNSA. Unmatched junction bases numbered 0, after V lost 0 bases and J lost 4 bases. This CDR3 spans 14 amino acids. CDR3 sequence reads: CASSLAGGYNEQFF. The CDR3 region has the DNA TGTGCCAGCAGCTTAGCGGGGGGGTACAATGAGCAGTTCTTC. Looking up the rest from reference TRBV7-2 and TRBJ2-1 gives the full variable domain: GAGVSQSPSNKVTEKGKDVELRCDPISGHTALYWYRQSLGQGLEFLIYFQGNSAPDKSGLPSDRFSAERTGGSVSTLTIQRTQQEDSAVYLCASSLAGGYNEQFFGPGTRLTVL.

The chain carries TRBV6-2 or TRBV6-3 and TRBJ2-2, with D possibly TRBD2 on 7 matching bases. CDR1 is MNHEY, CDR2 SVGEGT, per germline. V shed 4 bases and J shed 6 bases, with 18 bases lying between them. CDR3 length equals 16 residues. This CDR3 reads CASSWEGGGIAGELFF. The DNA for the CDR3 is TGTGCCAGCAGTTGGGAGGGGGGCGGGATTGCCGGGGAGCTGTTTTTT.

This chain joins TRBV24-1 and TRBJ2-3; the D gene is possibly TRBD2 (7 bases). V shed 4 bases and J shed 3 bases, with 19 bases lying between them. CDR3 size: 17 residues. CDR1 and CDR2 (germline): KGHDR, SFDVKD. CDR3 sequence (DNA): TGTGCCACCAGTGACTTCTATGGGGGGGCGGGAACAGATACGCAGTATTTT. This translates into CATSDFYGGAGTDTQYF.

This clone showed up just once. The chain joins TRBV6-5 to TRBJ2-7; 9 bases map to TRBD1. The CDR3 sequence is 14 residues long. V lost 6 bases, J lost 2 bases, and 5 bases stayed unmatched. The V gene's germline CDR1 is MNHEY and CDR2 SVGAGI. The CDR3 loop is CASRGTGRAYEQYF. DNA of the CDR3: TGTGCCAGCAGGGGGACAGGGCGGGCCTACGAGCAGTACTTC.

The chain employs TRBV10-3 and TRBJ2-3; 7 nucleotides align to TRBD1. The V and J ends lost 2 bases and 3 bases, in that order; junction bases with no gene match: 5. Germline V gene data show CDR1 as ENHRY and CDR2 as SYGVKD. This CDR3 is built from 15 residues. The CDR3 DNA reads TGTGCCATCAGTGAGCGAGGGACAGAGACAGATACGCAGTATTTT. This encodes CAISERGTETDTQYF.

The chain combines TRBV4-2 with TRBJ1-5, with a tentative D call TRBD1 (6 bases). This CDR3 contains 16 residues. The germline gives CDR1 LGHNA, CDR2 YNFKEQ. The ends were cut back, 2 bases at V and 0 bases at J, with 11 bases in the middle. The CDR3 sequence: CASSQTDRNSNQPQHF. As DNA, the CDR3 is TGTGCCAGCAGCCAAACGGACAGAAATAGCAATCAGCCCCAGCATTTT.

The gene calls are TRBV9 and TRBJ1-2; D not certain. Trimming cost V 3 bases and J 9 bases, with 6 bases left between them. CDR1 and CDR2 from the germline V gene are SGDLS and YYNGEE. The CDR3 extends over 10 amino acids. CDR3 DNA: TGTGCCAGCAGCGGGAGGAGCTACACCTTC. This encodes CASSGRSYTF.

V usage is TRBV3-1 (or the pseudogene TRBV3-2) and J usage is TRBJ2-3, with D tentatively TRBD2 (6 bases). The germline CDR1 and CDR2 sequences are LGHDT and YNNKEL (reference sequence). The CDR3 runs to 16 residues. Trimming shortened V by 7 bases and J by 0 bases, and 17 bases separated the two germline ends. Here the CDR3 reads CASTFGTSLSTDTQYF. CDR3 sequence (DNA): TGTGCCAGCACCTTCGGGACTTCTTTAAGCACAGATACGCAGTATTTT.

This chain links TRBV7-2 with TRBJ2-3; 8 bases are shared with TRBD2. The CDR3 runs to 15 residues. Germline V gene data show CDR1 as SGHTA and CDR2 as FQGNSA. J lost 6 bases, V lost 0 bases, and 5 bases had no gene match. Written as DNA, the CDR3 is TGTGCCAGCAGCTTAGCGGCGGGCGGGGGGGATACGCAGTATTTT. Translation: CASSLAAGGGDTQYF.

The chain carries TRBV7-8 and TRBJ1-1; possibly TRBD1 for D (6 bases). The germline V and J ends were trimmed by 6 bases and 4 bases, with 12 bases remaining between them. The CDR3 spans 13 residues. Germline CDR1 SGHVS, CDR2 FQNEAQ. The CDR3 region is CASSRGQATEAFF. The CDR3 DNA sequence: TGTGCCAGCAGTCGGGGACAAGCCACTGAAGCTTTCTTT.

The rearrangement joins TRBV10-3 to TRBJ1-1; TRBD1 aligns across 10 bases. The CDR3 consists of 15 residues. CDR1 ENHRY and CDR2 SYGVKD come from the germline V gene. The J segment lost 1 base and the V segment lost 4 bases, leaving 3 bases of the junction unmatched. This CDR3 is CAISGTGGSNTEAFF. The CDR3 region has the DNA TGTGCCATCAGTGGGACAGGGGGATCGAACACTGAAGCTTTCTTT.

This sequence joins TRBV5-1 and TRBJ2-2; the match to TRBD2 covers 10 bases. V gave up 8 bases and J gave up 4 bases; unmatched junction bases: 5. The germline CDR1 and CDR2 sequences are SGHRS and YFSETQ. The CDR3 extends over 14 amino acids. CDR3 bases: TGCGCCAGAGCGGGAGGGCAGGGCACCGGGGAGCTGTTTTTT. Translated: CARAGGQGTGELFF.

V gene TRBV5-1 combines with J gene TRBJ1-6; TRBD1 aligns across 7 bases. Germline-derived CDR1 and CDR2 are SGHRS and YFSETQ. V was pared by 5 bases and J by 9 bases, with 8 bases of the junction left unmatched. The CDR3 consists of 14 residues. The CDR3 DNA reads TGCGCCAGCAGTTCCGCGACAGGGATTTCACCCCTCCACTTT. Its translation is CASSSATGISPLHF.

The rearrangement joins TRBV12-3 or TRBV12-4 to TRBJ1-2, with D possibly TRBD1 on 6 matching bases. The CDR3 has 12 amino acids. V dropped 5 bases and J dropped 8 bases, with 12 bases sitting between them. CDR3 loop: CASSLKGGGYTF. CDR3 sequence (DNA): TGTGCCAGCAGTCTCAAAGGGGGAGGCTACACCTTC.

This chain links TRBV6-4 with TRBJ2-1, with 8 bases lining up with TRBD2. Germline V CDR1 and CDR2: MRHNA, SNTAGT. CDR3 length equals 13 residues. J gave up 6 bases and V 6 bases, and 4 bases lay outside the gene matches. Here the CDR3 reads CASRSGSSNEQFF. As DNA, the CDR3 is TGTGCCAGCAGGAGCGGGAGCTCCAATGAGCAGTTCTTC.

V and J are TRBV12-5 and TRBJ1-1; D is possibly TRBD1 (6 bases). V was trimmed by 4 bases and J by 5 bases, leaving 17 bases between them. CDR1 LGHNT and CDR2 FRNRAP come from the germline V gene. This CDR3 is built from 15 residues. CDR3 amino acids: CASGSTLGGGTEAFF. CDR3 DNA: TGTGCTAGTGGTTCGACTTTAGGGGGGGGGACTGAAGCTTTCTTT. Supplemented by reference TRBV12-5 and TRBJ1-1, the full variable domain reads DARVTQTPRHKVTEMGQEVTMRCQPILGHNTVFWYRQTMMQGLELLAYFRNRAPLDDSGMPKDRFSAEMPDATLATLKIQPSEPRDSAVYFCASGSTLGGGTEAFFGQGTRLTVV.

The chain's CDR3 is CASSPGQTLPSYEQYF. In DNA, the CDR3 is TGTGCCAGCAGCCCGGGACAAACCCTACCATCCTACGAGCAGTACTTC. V gene TRBV7-2 combines with J gene TRBJ2-7; the D gene is possibly TRBD1 (6 bases). The CDR3 runs to 16 residues. Germline-derived CDR1 and CDR2 are SGHTA and FQGNSA. V was shortened by 5 bases and J by 1 base, with 18 bases between the two germline ends. The whole variable domain, remainder taken from reference TRBV7-2 and TRBJ2-7, is GAGVSQSPSNKVTEKGKDVELRCDPISGHTALYWYRQSLGQGLEFLIYFQGNSAPDKSGLPSDRFSAERTGGSVSTLTIQRTQQEDSAVYLCASSPGQTLPSYEQYFGPGTRLTVT.